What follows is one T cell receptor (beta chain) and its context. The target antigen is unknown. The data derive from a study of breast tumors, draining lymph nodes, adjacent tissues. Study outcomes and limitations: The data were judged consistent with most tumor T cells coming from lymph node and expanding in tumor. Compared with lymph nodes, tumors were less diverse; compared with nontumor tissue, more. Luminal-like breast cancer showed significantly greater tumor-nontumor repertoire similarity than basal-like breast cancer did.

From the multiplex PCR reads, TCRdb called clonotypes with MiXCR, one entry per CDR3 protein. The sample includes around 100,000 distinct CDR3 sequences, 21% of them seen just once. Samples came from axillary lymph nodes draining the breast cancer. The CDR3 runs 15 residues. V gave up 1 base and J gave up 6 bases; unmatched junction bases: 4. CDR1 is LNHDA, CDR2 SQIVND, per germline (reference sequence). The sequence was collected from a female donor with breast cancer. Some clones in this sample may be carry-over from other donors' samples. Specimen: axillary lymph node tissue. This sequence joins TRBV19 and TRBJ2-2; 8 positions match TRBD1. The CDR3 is CASSIGGTGSGELFF. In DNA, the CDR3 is TGTGCCAGTAGTATAGGCGGGACAGGTTCCGGGGAGCTGTTTTTT.